This TCR beta chain was sequenced for a study of tumor-infiltrating lymphocytes in localized non-small cell lung cancer. Across the whole study: Resected tumor was paired with non-adjacent uninvolved lung from the same patient. Study results and limitations: Different pieces of the same tissue went to different assays, confounding technical variation with intratumor heterogeneity.

Germline loops: CDR1 MNHNY, CDR2 SVGAGI (reference sequence). V dropped 2 bases and J dropped 2; count of bases not matched to a gene: 6. The CDR3 length is 15 residues. This clone has a single count. Antigen specificity is unknown. Measured with immunoSEQ multiplex PCR; TCRdb has only the in-frame clones, and not every one. The table shows roughly 24,000 clones, with approximately 70% occurring only once. The sequence came from a human donor with non-small cell lung cancer. This chain connects TRBV6-6 to TRBJ2-7, with 7 bases fitting TRBD2. The sequencing input was lung tumor tissue. CDR3: CASSYRTGGPYEQYF. The CDR3, as DNA: TGTGCCAGCAGTTACCGGACGGGGGGTCCCTACGAGCAGTACTTC.